Sequencing of this T cell receptor (beta chain) was carried out in a study of OX40 agonist ivuxolimab in advanced cancers. General study findings and limits: With doses of 0.1-3.0 mg/kg, partial responders showed among the lowest clonal expansion.

This CDR3 contains 11 residues. Germline CDR1 and CDR2: MNHEY and SMNVEV (reference sequence). V lost 9 bases and J 5 bases, leaving 11 bases between the germline ends. With baseline, cycle 4 day 1, and cycle 7 day 1 as timepoints, blood was sampled. With respect to this clone: The target antigen is unknown.

Using immunoSEQ multiplex PCR, the repertoire was profiled, and TCRdb retains in-frame clones only, with some absent. Altogether about 48,000 clones are present, approximately 81% being singletons, with the ten largest covering 9.9%. The genes are TRBV27 and TRBJ2-7; D unresolved. The TCR originated in an adult with an advanced solid tumor such as melanoma, head and neck, liver or kidney cancer. This specimen was CD4+ or CD8+ T cells sorted from blood, taken in a trial of the OX40 agonist ivuxolimab. The CDR3 region has the DNA TGTGCCAGAACGAGCGTTCACGAGCAGTACTTC. This encodes CARTSVHEQYF.